Below, 7 T cell receptor beta chains from the same sample are listed, as sequenced in a study of T cell repertoires in aging, cancer and after chemotherapy. TCR beta rearrangements were amplified from peripheral blood genomic DNA. Multiplex touch-down PCR with TRB-A/B primers amplified rearranged V-D-J TRB sequences. TCRdb reprocessed the multiplex PCR reads with MiXCR, giving one entry per CDR3 protein. The repertoire holds 9,500 to 13,000 distinct CDR3 sequences, with under 50% as singletons. The sequenced sample was blood. The receptors derive from a human donor in good health.

V usage is TRBV6-5 and J usage is TRBJ2-7, with 7 positions matching TRBD1. With V trimmed by 10 bases and J by 4 bases, 13 bases remained unmatched. There are 14 residues in the CDR3. Looked up from germline, CDR1 is MNHEY and CDR2 is SVGAGI. CDR3 DNA: TGTGCCACCGGGGTGACAGGGATAACTTACGAGCAGTACTTC. Translating gives CATGVTGITYEQYF.

Concerning this clonotype itself: With a much larger clone just one base away, this may be a read error. This sequence joins TRBV29-1 and TRBJ2-1, with D possibly being TRBD1 (6 bases). CDR1 and CDR2 from the germline V gene are SQVTM and ANQGSEA. V shed 0 bases and J shed 5 bases, with 14 bases lying between them. CDR3 length equals 15 residues. In DNA, the CDR3 is TGCAGCGTTGAAGACCCAGGGACACTACACAATGAGCAGTTCTTC. This translates into CSVEDPGTLHNEQFF.

The genes are TRBV6-1 and TRBJ1-2; 7 bases match TRBD1. The germline gives CDR1 MNHNS, CDR2 SASEGT. The J segment lost 4 bases and the V segment lost 7 bases, leaving 6 bases of the junction unmatched. The CDR3 totals 13 residues. CDR3: CASNDREGYGYTF. The CDR3 DNA reads as TGTGCCAGCAACGACAGGGAGGGCTATGGCTACACCTTC.

This clonotype was counted between two and nine times. The chain couples TRBV12-3 or TRBV12-4 to TRBJ2-3, with a tentative D call TRBD2 (5 bases). Trimming left V 7 bases short and J 4 bases short, with 21 bases between. The length of the CDR3 is 16 residues. CDR3 bases: TGTGCCAGCACTCACCCGATGGGAGTCGGCTCAGATACGCAGTATTTT. As protein: CASTHPMGVGSDTQYF.

This chain joins TRBV24-1 and TRBJ2-3; perhaps TRBD2 as D (6 bases). This CDR3 contains 12 residues. Trimming stripped 3 bases from V and 11 bases from J, with 11 bases between. From germline, CDR1 is KGHDR and CDR2 SFDVKD. The DNA for the CDR3 is TGTGCCACCAGTGATCCTTTCGGGAGGCAGTATTTT. Protein product: CATSDPFGRQYF.

This clonotype was observed a handful of times. The chain links TRBV11-1 to TRBJ2-3; maybe TRBD1 (6 bases). V was cut by 3 bases and J by 2 bases, with 24 bases left in between. This CDR3 has 19 amino acids. Germline loops: CDR1 SGHAT, CDR2 FQDESV (reference sequence). CDR3 amino acids: CASSLHRAGSGSHTDTQYF. DNA of the CDR3: TGTGCCAGCAGCTTGCACAGGGCCGGGTCGGGCAGCCACACAGATACGCAGTATTTT.

This rearrangement joins TRBV6-6 to TRBJ1-1; D gene ambiguous. Germline CDR1 MNHNY, CDR2 SVGAGI (reference sequence). Trimming removed 2 bases from V and 1 base from J, with 5 bases in between. The CDR3 totals 13 residues. The CDR3 sequence: CASSYAENTEAFF. The CDR3 DNA reads as TGTGCCAGCAGTTACGCGGAGAACACTGAAGCTTTCTTT.